These T cell receptor beta chains were read from a single sample in a study of cytomegalovirus exposure and HLA in healthy donors. TCRdb's copy holds only in-frame clones and misses some; the assay was immunoSEQ multiplex PCR. The sample lists tens of thousands of clones; roughly 84% were seen once. The sample consisted of PBMCs. These receptor sequences come from a man in his thirties or forties in good health and CMV-seronegative. Each CDR3 is given with its conserved first and last residue. A D gene is named only where the DNA matches it firmly. Clone size is shown for a subset of rows, as once, few, many or a class of expanded clone.

TRBJ2-1	.	TRBD2	TRBV4-3	CASSHIRGGVYNEQFF	TGCGCCAGCAGCCACATACGGGGGGGGGTCTACAATGAGCAGTTCTTC
TRBJ1-2	.	.	TRBV9	CASSGLVGGYTF	TGTGCCAGCAGCGGCCTCGTCGGTGGCTACACCTTC
TRBJ2-3	.	.	TRBV30	CAWSLGLPGSTDTQYF	TGTGCCTGGAGCCTCGGTTTGCCCGGGAGCACAGATACGCAGTATTTT
TRBJ1-5	.	TRBD1	TRBV19	CASSTTGEVSNQPQHF	TGTGCCAGTAGTACCACAGGGGAAGTAAGCAATCAGCCCCAGCATTTT
TRBJ2-4	.	.	TRBV18	CASSPRGREDIQYF	TGTGCCAGCTCCCCAAGGGGGAGGGAGGACATTCAGTACTTC
TRBJ2-3	.	TRBD1	TRBV5-4	CASSQGQAITDTQYF	TGTGCCAGCAGCCAAGGACAGGCGATCACAGATACGCAGTATTTT
TRBJ1-5	.	TRBD1	TRBV7-2	CASSLGAGGSQPQHF	TGTGCCAGCAGCTTAGGGGCAGGGGGATCTCAGCCCCAGCATTTT
TRBJ1-2	.	.	TRBV13	CASSFGGYGYTF	TGTGCCAGCAGCTTCGGAGGCTATGGCTACACCTTC
TRBJ1-1	.	.	TRBV27	CASRFSMSGESWAFF	TGTGCCAGCAGATTTTCAATGAGCGGGGAGTCTTGGGCTTTCTTT
TRBJ2-2	.	TRBD2	TRBV7-9	CASSLAGLAGDANTGELFF	TGTGCCAGCAGCTTAGCGGGACTAGCGGGAGATGCGAACACCGGGGAGCTGTTTTTT
TRBJ2-7	.	TRBD2	TRBV7-9	CSSSISGRLVYEQYF	TGTTCCAGCAGCATTAGCGGGAGACTGGTATACGAGCAGTACTTC
TRBJ2-1	once	TRBD2	TRBV5-1	CASSLGLAGEQFF	TGCGCCAGCAGCTTGGGACTAGCGGGAGAACAGTTCTTC
TRBJ2-3	.	TRBD1	TRBV5-4	CASSFGGQGASDTQYF	TGTGCCAGCAGCTTCGGGGGACAGGGGGCTTCAGATACGCAGTATTTT
TRBJ1-3	.	TRBD1	TRBV5-1	CASSTRTGAGNTIYF	TGCGCCAGCAGCACGAGGACAGGGGCTGGAAACACCATATATTTT
TRBJ1-1	once	TRBD1	TRBV25-1	CASSEFPDRGDTEAFF	TGTGCCAGCAGTGAATTCCCGGACAGGGGTGACACTGAAGCTTTCTTT
TRBJ2-7	once	.	TRBV4-1	CASSQGGSYEQYF	TGCGCCAGCAGCCAAGGAGGTTCCTACGAGCAGTACTTC
TRBJ1-2	.	.	TRBV6-1	CASSEAHDGFGYTF	TGTGCCAGCAGTGAAGCCCACGATGGCTTTGGCTACACCTTC
TRBJ1-1	.	.	TRBV10-2	CASSPGEFQAFF	TGCGCCAGCAGTCCAGGGGAGTTCCAAGCTTTCTTT
TRBJ2-7	.	.	TRBV10-2	CASSEIRSSYEQYF	TGCGCCAGCAGTGAGATTAGGAGCTCCTACGAGCAGTACTTC
TRBJ1-2	.	.	TRBV6-5	CASSPQWRDNYGYTF	TGTGCCAGCAGCCCCCAATGGCGGGATAACTATGGCTACACCTTC
TRBJ2-7	.	TRBD1	TRBV18	CASSPQGQGYEQYF	TGTGCCAGCTCACCACAGGGACAGGGCTACGAGCAGTACTTC
TRBJ2-1	.	.	TRBV10-2	CASSETGNIGEQFF	TGCGCCAGCAGTGAGACAGGGAATATTGGTGAGCAGTTCTTC
TRBJ1-1	.	TRBD1	TRBV6-6	CASPDRVGNTEAFF	TGTGCCAGCCCTGACAGGGTCGGGAACACTGAAGCTTTCTTT
TRBJ2-4	.	.	TRBV4-3	CASSQGTTGAFKNIQYF	TGCGCCAGCAGCCAAGGGACTACCGGCGCATTCAAAAACATTCAGTACTTC
TRBJ1-3	.	.	TRBV7-2	CASSRVGGKGSGNTIYF	TGTGCCAGCAGCCGGGTTGGGGGGAAGGGGTCTGGAAACACCATATATTTT
TRBJ1-4	.	TRBD1	TRBV28	CASSTPDRGGEKLFF	TGTGCCAGCAGTACCCCGGACAGGGGTGGGGAAAAACTGTTTTTT
TRBJ2-5	.	TRBD1	TRBV11-2	CASSSRDRGRKTQYF	TGTGCCAGCAGCTCCCGGGACAGGGGTAGAAAGACCCAGTACTTC
TRBJ1-1	once	TRBD1	TRBV5-4	CASRDRGHSTEAFF	TGTGCCAGCCGTGACAGGGGTCATAGCACTGAAGCTTTCTTT
TRBJ2-5	.	.	TRBV7-8	CASSFRQQETQYF	TGTGCCAGCAGCTTCAGACAGCAAGAGACCCAGTACTTC
TRBJ1-5	.	TRBD1	TRBV4-3	CASSQELGQGHQPQHF	TGCGCCAGCAGCCAAGAGCTTGGACAGGGGCATCAGCCCCAGCATTTT
TRBJ2-3	.	.	TRBV10-2	CASSSTGGDTQYF	TGCGCCAGCAGTTCAACGGGTGGGGATACGCAGTATTTT
TRBJ2-1	.	.	TRBV18	CASSPLSGDEQFF	TGTGCCAGCTCACCACTTTCGGGGGATGAGCAGTTCTTC
TRBJ1-5	.	.	TRBV10-3	CAISEGRERNQPQHF	TGTGCCATCAGTGAGGGGAGGGAACGCAATCAGCCCCAGCATTTT
TRBJ2-1	.	.	TRBV7-2	CASSSDFSSYNEQFF	TGTGCCAGCAGCTCGGACTTCAGCTCCTACAATGAGCAGTTCTTC